The 3 T cell receptor beta chains listed next were all sequenced from one sample in a study of shared clonotypes between healthy human individuals. Produced via immunoSEQ multiplex PCR; TCRdb's table is partial and in-frame only. The sample has over 800,000 clones, around 93% seen once. Naive CD8 cells lacked CD45RO and underwent positive selection for CCR7, leaving out terminally differentiated effector memory CD45RA+ cells. Sample: naive CD8+ T cells sorted from blood. These receptors were taken from a man aged 30 to 39 in good health.

V usage is TRBV6-1 and J usage is TRBJ2-1; tentative D call: TRBD2 (10 bases). Germline V gives CDR1 MNHNS, CDR2 SASEGT. V was cut by 4 bases and J by 1 base, with 26 bases left in between. The CDR3 is made up of 20 amino acids. CDR3 DNA sequence: TGTGCCAGCAGTGGAACAGGGGGCGAAACTAGCGGGAAGTCCTACAATGAGCAGTTCTTC. Protein product: CASSGTGGETSGKSYNEQFF.

The rearrangement joins TRBV2 to TRBJ2-7; perhaps TRBD2 as D (5 bases). The CDR3 consists of 15 residues. CDR1 and CDR2 (germline): SNHLY, FYNNEI. Trimming took off 7 bases at V and 2 bases at J, with 18 bases between the two ends. The CDR3 DNA is TGTGCCAGCACGCTAAACACTAGGGTCACCTACGAGCAGTACTTC. This encodes CASTLNTRVTYEQYF. Combining the CDR3 with reference TRBV2 and TRBJ2-7 gives the whole variable domain EPEVTQTPSHQVTQMGQEVILRCVPISNHLYFYWYRQILGQKVEFLVSFYNNEISEKSEIFDDQFSVERPDGSNFTLKIRSTKLEDSAMYFCASTLNTRVTYEQYFGPGTRLTVT.

This clone was found once. The chain has TRBV28 and TRBJ1-1; 7 bases line up with TRBD1. With 8 bases clipped from V and 1 base from J, the junction kept 7 bases outside the gene matches. CDR1 and CDR2 from the germline V gene are MDHEN and SYDVKM. The CDR3 totals 14 residues. Here the CDR3 DNA reads TGTGCCAGCCCCCCCGACAGGGCGAACACTGAAGCTTTCTTT. This codes for CASPPDRANTEAFF. Based on the CDR3 plus reference TRBV28 and TRBJ1-1, the full variable domain is DVKVTQSSRYLVKRTGEKVFLECVQDMDHENMFWYRQDPGLGLRLIYFSYDVKMKEKGDIPEGYSVSREKKERFSLILESASTNQTSMYLCASPPDRANTEAFFGQGTRLTVV.